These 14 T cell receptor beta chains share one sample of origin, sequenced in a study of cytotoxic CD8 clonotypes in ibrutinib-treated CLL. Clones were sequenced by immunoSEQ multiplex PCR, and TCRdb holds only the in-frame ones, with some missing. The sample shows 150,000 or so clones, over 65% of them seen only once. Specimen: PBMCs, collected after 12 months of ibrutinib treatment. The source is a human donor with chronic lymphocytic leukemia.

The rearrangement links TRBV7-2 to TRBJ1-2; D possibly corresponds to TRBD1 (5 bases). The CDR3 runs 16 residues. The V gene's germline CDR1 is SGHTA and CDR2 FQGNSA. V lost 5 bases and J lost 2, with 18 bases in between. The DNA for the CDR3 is TGTGCCAGCAGCCTAGAGCCCGGGACTTCAAACTATGGCTACACCTTC. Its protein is CASSLEPGTSNYGYTF.

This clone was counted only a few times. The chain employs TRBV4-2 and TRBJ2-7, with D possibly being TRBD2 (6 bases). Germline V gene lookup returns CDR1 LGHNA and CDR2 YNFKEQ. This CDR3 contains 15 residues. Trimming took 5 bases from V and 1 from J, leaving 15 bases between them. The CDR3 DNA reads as TGTGCCAGCAGCGACGTAGCGGATACATCCTACGAGCAGTACTTC. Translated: CASSDVADTSYEQYF.

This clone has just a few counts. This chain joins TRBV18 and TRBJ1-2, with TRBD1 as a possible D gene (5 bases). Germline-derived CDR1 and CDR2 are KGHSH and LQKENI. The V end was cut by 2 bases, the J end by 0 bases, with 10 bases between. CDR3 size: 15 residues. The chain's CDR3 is CASSPDDRPNYGYTF. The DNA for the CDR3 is TGTGCCAGCTCACCAGACGACAGACCTAACTATGGCTACACCTTC.

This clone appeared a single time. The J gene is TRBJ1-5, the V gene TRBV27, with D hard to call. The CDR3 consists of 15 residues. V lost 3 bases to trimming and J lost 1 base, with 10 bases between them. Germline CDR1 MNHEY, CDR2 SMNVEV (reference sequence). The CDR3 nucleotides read TGTGCCAGCAGTTTGGCGGGAGCCAGCAATCAGCCCCAGCATTTT. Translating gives CASSLAGASNQPQHF.

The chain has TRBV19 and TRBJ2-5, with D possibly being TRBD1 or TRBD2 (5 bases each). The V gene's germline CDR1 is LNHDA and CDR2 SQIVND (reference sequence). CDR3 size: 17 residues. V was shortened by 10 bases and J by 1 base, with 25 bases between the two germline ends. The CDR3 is CATRDIGRVIPQETQYF. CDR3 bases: TGTGCCACTCGGGATATAGGCAGGGTGATTCCCCAAGAGACCCAGTACTTC.

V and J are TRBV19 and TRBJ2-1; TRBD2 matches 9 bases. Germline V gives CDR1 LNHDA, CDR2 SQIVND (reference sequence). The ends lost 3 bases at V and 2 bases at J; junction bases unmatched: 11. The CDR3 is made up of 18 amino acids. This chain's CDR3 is CASSMRVAGGPPYNEQFF. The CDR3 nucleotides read TGTGCCAGTAGTATGAGGGTGGCGGGAGGGCCCCCCTACAATGAGCAGTTCTTC.

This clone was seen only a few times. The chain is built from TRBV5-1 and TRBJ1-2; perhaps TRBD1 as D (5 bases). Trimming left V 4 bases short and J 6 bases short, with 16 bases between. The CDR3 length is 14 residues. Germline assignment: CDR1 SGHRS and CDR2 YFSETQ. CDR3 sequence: CASSRLGGLHGYTF. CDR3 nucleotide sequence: TGCGCCAGCAGCCGACTCGGGGGGTTACATGGCTACACCTTC.

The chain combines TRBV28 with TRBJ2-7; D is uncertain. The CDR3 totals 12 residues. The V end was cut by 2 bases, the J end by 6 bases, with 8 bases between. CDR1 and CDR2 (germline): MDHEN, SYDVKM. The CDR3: CASSLTLFEQYF. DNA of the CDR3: TGTGCCAGCAGTTTAACGCTTTTCGAGCAGTACTTC. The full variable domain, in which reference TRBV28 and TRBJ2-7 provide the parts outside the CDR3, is DVKVTQSSRYLVKRTGEKVFLECVQDMDHENMFWYRQDPGLGLRLIYFSYDVKMKEKGDIPEGYSVSREKKERFSLILESASTNQTSMYLCASSLTLFEQYFGPGTRLTVT.

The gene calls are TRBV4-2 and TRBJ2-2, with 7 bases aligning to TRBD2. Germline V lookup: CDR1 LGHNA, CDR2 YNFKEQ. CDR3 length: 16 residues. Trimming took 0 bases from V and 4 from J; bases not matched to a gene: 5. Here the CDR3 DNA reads TGTGCCAGCAGCCAAGAGGTGGCGGGGGTCACCGGGGAGCTGTTTTTT. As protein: CASSQEVAGVTGELFF.

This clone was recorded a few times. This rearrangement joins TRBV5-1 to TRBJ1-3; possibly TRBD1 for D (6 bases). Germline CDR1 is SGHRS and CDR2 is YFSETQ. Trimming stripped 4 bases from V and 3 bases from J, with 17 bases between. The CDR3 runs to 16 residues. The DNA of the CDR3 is TGCGCCAGCAGCCCGAGACAGGCCACTGGTGGAAACACCATATATTTT. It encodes CASSPRQATGGNTIYF. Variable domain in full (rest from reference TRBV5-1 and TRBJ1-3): KAGVTQTPRYLIKTRGQQVTLSCSPISGHRSVSWYQQTPGQGLQFLFEYFSETQRNKGNFPGRFSGRQFSNSRSEMNVSTLELGDSALYLCASSPRQATGGNTIYFGEGSWLTVV.

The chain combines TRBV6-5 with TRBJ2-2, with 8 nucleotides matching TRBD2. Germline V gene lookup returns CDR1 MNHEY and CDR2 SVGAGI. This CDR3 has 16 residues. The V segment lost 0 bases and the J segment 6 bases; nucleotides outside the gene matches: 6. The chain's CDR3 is CASSYSSLREAGELFF. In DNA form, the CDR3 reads TGTGCCAGCAGTTACTCGTCTCTGCGGGAGGCCGGGGAGCTGTTTTTT.

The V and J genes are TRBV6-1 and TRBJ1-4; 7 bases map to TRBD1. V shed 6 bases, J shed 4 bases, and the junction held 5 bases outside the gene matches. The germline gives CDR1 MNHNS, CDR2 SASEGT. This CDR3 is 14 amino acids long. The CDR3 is CASRRGTDNEKLFF. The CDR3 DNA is TGTGCCAGCAGGAGGGGGACAGATAATGAAAAACTGTTTTTT.

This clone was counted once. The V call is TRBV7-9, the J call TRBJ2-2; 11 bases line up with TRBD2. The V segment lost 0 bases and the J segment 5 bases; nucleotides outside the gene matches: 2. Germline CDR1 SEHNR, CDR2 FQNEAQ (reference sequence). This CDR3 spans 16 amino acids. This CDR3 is CASSLAPSGGTGELFF. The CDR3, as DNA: TGTGCCAGCAGCTTAGCGCCTAGCGGGGGGACCGGGGAGCTGTTTTTT.

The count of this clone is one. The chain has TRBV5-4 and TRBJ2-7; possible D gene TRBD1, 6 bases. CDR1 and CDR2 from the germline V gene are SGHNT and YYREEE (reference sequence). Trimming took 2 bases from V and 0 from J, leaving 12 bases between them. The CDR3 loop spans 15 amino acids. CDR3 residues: CASSLPGVSSYEQYF. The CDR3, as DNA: TGTGCCAGCAGCTTACCAGGGGTTAGCTCCTACGAGCAGTACTTC. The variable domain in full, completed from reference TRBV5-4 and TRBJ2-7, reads ETGVTQSPTHLIKTRGQQVTLRCSSQSGHNTVSWYQQALGQGPQFIFQYYREEENGRGNFPPRFSGLQFPNYSSELNVNALELDDSALYLCASSLPGVSSYEQYFGPGTRLTVT.